This T cell receptor beta chain comes out of a study of liver allograft versus peripheral blood T cells. Overall study context: The study compared liver allograft T cell receptor repertoires against peripheral blood repertoires of liver transplant recipients. General study results and limits: Peripheral blood reportedly held T cell receptor repertoires that differed from those inside liver allografts.

The length of the CDR3 is 13 residues. Trimming cost V 1 base and J 2 bases, with 6 bases left between them. Germline CDR1 reads KGHSH; CDR2 reads LQKENI. TCRdb reprocessed the reads via MiXCR and lists one record per CDR3 protein. The sample includes 5,500 to 7,500 distinct CDR3 sequences, around a sixth seen only once; the top ten take about 3%. This clonotype is judged medium-sized. Antigen: not known. The rearrangement links TRBV18 to TRBJ2-7; the D gene is possibly TRBD1 (5 bases). The TCR originated in a human patient who had a liver transplant. A subset of T cells may come from the graft donor. The DNA of the CDR3 is TGTGCCAGCTCACCACGACAGACCTACGAGCAGTACTTC. Its protein product is CASSPRQTYEQYF.